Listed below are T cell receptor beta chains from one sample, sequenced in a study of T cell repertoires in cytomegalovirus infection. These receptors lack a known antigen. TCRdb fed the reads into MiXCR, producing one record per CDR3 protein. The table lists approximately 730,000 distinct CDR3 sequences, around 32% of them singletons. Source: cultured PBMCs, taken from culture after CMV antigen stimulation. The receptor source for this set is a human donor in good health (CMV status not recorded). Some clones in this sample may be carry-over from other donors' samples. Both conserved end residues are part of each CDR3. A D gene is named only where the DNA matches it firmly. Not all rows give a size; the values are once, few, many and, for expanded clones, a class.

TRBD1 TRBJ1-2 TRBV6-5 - CASSSRTGLGYTF TGTGCCAGCAGTTCCCGGACAGGGCTCGGCTACACCTTC
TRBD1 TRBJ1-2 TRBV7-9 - CASRPTGDYGYTF TGTGCCAGCAGGCCTACAGGGGACTATGGCTACACCTTC
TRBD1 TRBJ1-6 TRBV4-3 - CASSQGQPNSPLHF TGCGCCAGCAGCCAGGGACAGCCTAATTCACCCCTCCACTTT
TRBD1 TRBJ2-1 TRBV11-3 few CASSQTGASYNEQFF TGTGCCAGCAGCCAAACAGGGGCCTCCTACAATGAGCAGTTCTTC
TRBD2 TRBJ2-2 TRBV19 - CASSSTSGGYTGELFF TGTGCCAGTAGTTCGACTAGCGGGGGTTACACCGGGGAGCTGTTTTTT
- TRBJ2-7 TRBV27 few CASGPSGTTYEQYF TGTGCCAGCGGACCCTCCGGGACAACCTACGAGCAGTACTTC
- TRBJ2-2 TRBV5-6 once CASSPGNGELFF TGTGCCAGCAGCCCAGGGAACGGGGAGCTGTTTTTT
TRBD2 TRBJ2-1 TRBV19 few CASSTPGLAGAGEQFF TGTGCCAGTAGTACCCCGGGACTAGCGGGGGCAGGTGAGCAGTTCTTC
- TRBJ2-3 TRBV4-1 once CASSHPGGGTTDTQYF TGTGCCAGCAGCCACCCTGGGGGGGGCACCACAGATACGCAGTATTTT
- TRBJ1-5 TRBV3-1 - CASSLTTGAHQPQHF TGTGCCAGCAGCCTTACTACGGGGGCTCATCAGCCCCAGCATTTT
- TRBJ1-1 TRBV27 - CACSFIGRNTEAFF TGTGCCTGCAGTTTCATCGGGAGGAACACTGAAGCTTTCTTT
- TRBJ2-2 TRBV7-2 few CASSLLPGSTGELFF TGTGCCAGCAGCTTATTGCCGGGGAGCACCGGGGAGCTGTTTTTT
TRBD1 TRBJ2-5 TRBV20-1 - CSADTGGLETQYF TGCAGTGCTGACACAGGGGGTCTAGAGACCCAGTACTTC
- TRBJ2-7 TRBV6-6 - CARSNPRGSRSYEQYF TGTGCCAGGAGTAACCCAAGGGGTTCGAGATCCTACGAGCAGTACTTC
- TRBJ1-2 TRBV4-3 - CASSQDSGNYGYTF TGCGCCAGCAGCCAAGATTCAGGGAACTATGGCTACACCTTC
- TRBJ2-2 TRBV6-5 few CASSYSIGPNTGELFF TGTGCCAGCAGTTACTCGATAGGGCCCAACACCGGGGAGCTGTTTTTT
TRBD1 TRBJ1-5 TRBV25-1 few CASSQTGMFQPQHF TGTGCCAGCAGCCAGACAGGGATGTTTCAGCCCCAGCATTTT
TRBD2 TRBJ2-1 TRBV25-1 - CASSDSGGNNEQFF TGTGCCAGCAGTGATAGCGGGGGGAACAATGAGCAGTTCTTC
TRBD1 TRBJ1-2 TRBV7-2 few CASSPRQGYYGYTF TGTGCCAGCAGCCCCAGACAGGGGTACTATGGCTACACCTTC
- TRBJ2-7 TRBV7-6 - CASSAMRGSEQYF TGTGCCAGCAGCGCGATGAGAGGGAGCGAGCAGTACTTC
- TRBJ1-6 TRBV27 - CASSPSRGSYNSPLHF TGTGCCAGCAGTCCTTCCCGGGGGAGCTATAATTCACCCCTCCACTTT
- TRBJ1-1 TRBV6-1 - CASSEREYLNTEAFF TGTGCCAGCAGTGAGCGGGAATACTTGAACACTGAAGCTTTCTTT
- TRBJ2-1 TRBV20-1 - CSARSRMGYNEQFF TGCAGTGCTAGAAGCAGGATGGGCTACAATGAGCAGTTCTTC